Below are 32 T cell receptor beta chains sequenced from a single sample in a study of blood T cell repertoires in COVID-19. The assay was immunoSEQ multiplex PCR, and TCRdb's table has in-frame clones only and misses some. Of some 58,000 clones in the sample, 75% to 95% were seen once. Sample: peripheral blood. The receptors stem from a middle-aged man with acute or convalescent COVID-19.

The gene calls are TRBV19 and TRBJ1-3, with D perhaps TRBD1 (5 bases). Deletions cut 6 bases from V and 1 base from J, with 7 bases between. The CDR3 runs to 13 residues. Germline V lookup: CDR1 LNHDA, CDR2 SQIVND (reference sequence). CDR3 DNA: TGTGCCAGTAGCGCAGGGTCTGGAAACACCATATATTTT. Translation gives CASSAGSGNTIYF.

The chain uses TRBV5-4 and TRBJ1-3; D remains unclear. This CDR3 spans 14 amino acids. Trimming shortened V by 5 bases and J by 2 bases, and 11 bases separated the two germline ends. Germline CDR1 reads SGHNT; CDR2 reads YYREEE (reference sequence). For the CDR3, the DNA is TGTGCCAGCAGACCGGGAGGGCCTGGAAACACCATATATTTT. Protein product: CASRPGGPGNTIYF.

The chain has TRBV19 and TRBJ2-7; TRBD2 matches at 11 bases. There are 14 residues in the CDR3. J lost 6 bases, V lost 6 bases, and 7 bases had no gene match. Germline assignment: CDR1 LNHDA and CDR2 SQIVND (reference sequence). The CDR3 here is CASSQLAGAFEQYF. The DNA for the CDR3 is TGTGCCAGTAGCCAACTAGCGGGAGCTTTCGAGCAGTACTTC.

This rearrangement joins TRBV18 to TRBJ2-3, with TRBD2 identical over 10 bases. V lost 2 bases and J lost 5; bases outside the gene matches: 7. CDR1 is KGHSH and CDR2 is LQKENI in the germline V gene. The CDR3 has 16 residues. The CDR3 here is CASSPRPSGSVDTQYF. The CDR3 nucleotides are TGTGCCAGCTCACCAAGGCCTAGCGGGAGTGTAGATACGCAGTATTTT.

The chain joins TRBV5-1 to TRBJ2-5, with D perhaps TRBD2 (6 bases). The germline gives CDR1 SGHRS, CDR2 YFSETQ. Trimming cost V 8 bases and J 3 bases, with 17 bases left between them. This CDR3 region has 14 residues. DNA of the CDR3: TGCGCCAGTGGAGCCGGCGGGACCGAAGAGACCCAGTACTTC. This encodes CASGAGGTEETQYF.

The chain is built from TRBV19 and TRBJ1-2, with TRBD1 matching 7 bases. Per the germline V gene, CDR1 is LNHDA and CDR2 is SQIVND (reference sequence). The V gene end was trimmed by 2 bases and the J gene end by 4 bases; junction bases not matched to a gene: 4. CDR3 length: 14 residues. The chain's CDR3 is CASSITGEIYGYTF. The CDR3 DNA follows: TGTGCCAGTAGTATAACAGGGGAAATCTATGGCTACACCTTC.

The V and J genes are TRBV18 and TRBJ1-2; D ambiguous. V dropped 5 bases and J dropped 6 bases, with 13 bases sitting between them. In germline, CDR1 is KGHSH, CDR2 LQKENI. The CDR3 contains 13 residues. This CDR3 is CASSVGRADGYTF. The CDR3 DNA is TGTGCCAGCTCAGTGGGGAGGGCGGATGGCTACACCTTC.

The chain joins TRBV9 to TRBJ2-7, with 8 bases that match TRBD1. The germline V gene encodes CDR1 SGDLS and CDR2 YYNGEE. The CDR3 consists of 17 residues. Trimming removed 6 bases from V and 1 base from J; junction bases left unmatched: 15. CDR3 region: CASISAKDRDFSYEQYF. In DNA, the CDR3 is TGTGCCAGCATTTCGGCGAAGGACAGGGATTTTTCCTACGAGCAGTACTTC.

The V call is TRBV11-2, the J call TRBJ2-5; TRBD2 agrees at 12 bases. CDR1 SGHAT and CDR2 FQNNGV come from the germline V gene. The CDR3 has 18 residues. The V gene end was trimmed by 0 bases and the J gene end by 5 bases; junction bases not matched to a gene: 10. CDR3 sequence reads: CASSLDLTSGRGLETQYF. The CDR3, as DNA: TGTGCCAGCAGCTTAGATTTGACTAGCGGGAGAGGGTTGGAGACCCAGTACTTC.

J is TRBJ1-2 and V is TRBV6-1; D perhaps matches TRBD1 (5 bases). This CDR3 is 15 amino acids long. CDR1 and CDR2 (germline): MNHNS, SASEGT. With 2 bases removed from V and 2 bases from J, the gap between germline ends came to 12 bases. The CDR3 bases are TGTGCCAGCAGTGAACTCGGCAGGGTGAACTATGGCTACACCTTC. This sequence encodes CASSELGRVNYGYTF.

The chain recombines TRBV19 with TRBJ2-7; D ambiguous. This CDR3 region has 13 residues. Between the trimmed V and J ends, which lost 5 bases and 3 bases, there was a span of 11 bases. The germline V gene has CDR1 LNHDA and CDR2 SQIVND (reference sequence). Here the CDR3 DNA reads TGTGCCAGTAGTTTTGACACTTTCTACGAGCAGTACTTC. This translates into CASSFDTFYEQYF.

J is TRBJ2-1 and V is TRBV5-6; perhaps TRBD2 as D (5 bases). The germline V gene encodes CDR1 SGHDT and CDR2 YYEEEE. V lost 1 base, J lost 9 bases, and 11 bases lay in between. This CDR3 is 13 amino acids long. CDR3 nucleotides: TGTGCCAGCAGCTTGTGGCTAGCAGGTGAGCAGTTCTTC. Its translation is CASSLWLAGEQFF.

The chain couples TRBV15 to TRBJ2-1; 8 bases agree with TRBD2. CDR1 is LNHNV and CDR2 is YYDKDF in the germline V gene (reference sequence). The CDR3 contains 15 residues. V dropped 3 bases and J dropped 6; count of bases not matched to a gene: 7. The CDR3 here is CATSRRGAGANEQFF. In DNA form, the CDR3 reads TGTGCCACCAGCAGGAGGGGAGCGGGAGCCAATGAGCAGTTCTTC. The full variable domain, in which reference TRBV15 and TRBJ2-1 provide the parts outside the CDR3, is DAMVIQNPRYQVTQFGKPVTLSCSQTLNHNVMYWYQQKSSQAPKLLFHYYDKDFNNEADTPDNFQSRRPNTSFCFLDIRSPGLGDTAMYLCATSRRGAGANEQFFGPGTRLTVL.

The V and J genes are TRBV2 and TRBJ1-3, with D tentatively TRBD1 (6 bases). Germline V CDR1 and CDR2: SNHLY, FYNNEI. V lost 6 bases, J lost 2 bases, and 8 bases lay in between. The CDR3 is 13 residues long. The DNA for the CDR3 is TGTGCCAGCAGACAGGGAACTGGAAACACCATATATTTT. Encoded protein: CASRQGTGNTIYF. Full variable domain (rest looked up from reference TRBV2 and TRBJ1-3): EPEVTQTPSHQVTQMGQEVILRCVPISNHLYFYWYRQILGQKVEFLVSFYNNEISEKSEIFDDQFSVERPDGSNFTLKIRSTKLEDSAMYFCASRQGTGNTIYFGEGSWLTVV.

DNA of the CDR3: TGTGCCAGCAGCCAAGTTTCGAGCTATGGCTACACCTTC. Translated: CASSQVSSYGYTF. The chain joins TRBV3-1 (or the pseudogene TRBV3-2) to TRBJ1-2, with D hard to call. V dropped 1 base and J dropped 4 bases, with 7 bases sitting between them. This CDR3 is 13 amino acids long. Germline loops: CDR1 LGHDT, CDR2 YNNKEL (reference sequence).

This chain uses TRBV11-2 with TRBJ2-5; TRBD2 aligns across 8 bases. Germline assignment: CDR1 SGHAT and CDR2 FQNNGV. This CDR3 comprises 18 residues. Trimming cost V 7 bases and J 5 bases; bases outside gene matches: 21. CDR3 amino acids: CASTPRWGAGVPGETQYF. The CDR3 nucleotides read TGTGCCAGCACCCCCCGGTGGGGAGCGGGAGTCCCGGGGGAGACCCAGTACTTC.

The CDR3 loop is CASSLEGGTDTQYF. In nucleotides, the CDR3 is TGTGCCAGCAGCTTAGAGGGGGGCACAGATACGCAGTATTTT. This chain joins TRBV7-2 and TRBJ2-3, with a possible D match to TRBD1 (6 bases). The CDR3 has 14 residues. CDR1 is SGHTA and CDR2 is FQGNSA in the germline V gene. V was clipped by 1 base and J by 1 base, with 6 bases between them.

V gene TRBV3-1 (or the pseudogene TRBV3-2) combines with J gene TRBJ1-2, with D possibly being TRBD1 (5 bases). The germline gives CDR1 LGHDT, CDR2 YNNKEL (reference sequence). Trimming cost V 0 bases and J 5 bases, with 7 bases left between them. This CDR3 contains 13 residues. CDR3 DNA: TGTGCCAGCAGCCAAGACAGGGTTTATGGCTACACCTTC. It translates to CASSQDRVYGYTF.

In its sample, this clone was seen a few times. The V and J genes are TRBV5-1 and TRBJ1-1; 8 positions match TRBD1. Germline V gene sequence: CDR1 SGHRS, CDR2 YFSETQ. This CDR3 is built from 14 residues. J gave up 4 bases and V 3 bases, and 5 bases lay outside the gene matches. The CDR3 here is CASSSGQGRTEAFF. The CDR3 DNA is TGCGCCAGCAGCTCCGGACAGGGACGCACTGAAGCTTTCTTT.

The chain carries TRBV5-5 and TRBJ1-5; 8 bases align to TRBD1. The CDR3 is 18 residues long. Germline V gene sequence: CDR1 SGHKS, CDR2 YYEKEE (reference sequence). V trimming: 4 bases; J trimming: 9 bases; junction bases outside the gene matches: 21. The CDR3 protein is CASSPKFWDRPFGLPQHF. The CDR3 DNA reads TGTGCCAGCAGCCCAAAGTTTTGGGACAGGCCTTTTGGATTGCCCCAGCATTTT.

The J gene is TRBJ1-2, the V gene TRBV30; 12 nucleotides align to TRBD1. This CDR3 spans 14 amino acids. CDR1 GTSNPN and CDR2 SVGIG come from the germline V gene (reference sequence). With V trimmed by 5 bases and J by 6 bases, 7 bases remained unmatched. The CDR3 DNA is TGTGCCTGGGCCCGGGACAGGGGGCGAGATGGCTACACCTTC. Amino acids: CAWARDRGRDGYTF. The variable domain in full, with the rest retrieved from reference TRBV30 and TRBJ1-2, is SQTIHQWPATLVQPVGSPLSLECTVEGTSNPNLYWYRQAAGRGLQLLFYSVGIGQISSEVPQNLSASRPQDRQFILSSKKLLLSDSGFYLCAWARDRGRDGYTFGSGTRLTVV.

This chain joins TRBV7-2 and TRBJ2-7; 13 bases are shared with TRBD2. The CDR3 extends over 17 amino acids. The V gene end was trimmed by 0 bases and the J gene end by 5 bases; junction bases not matched to a gene: 7. Per germline, CDR1 SGHTA and CDR2 FQGNSA. CDR3 residues: CASSLAFVGLAGHEQYF. DNA of the CDR3: TGTGCCAGCAGCTTAGCGTTCGTGGGACTAGCGGGACACGAGCAGTACTTC.

The rearrangement links TRBV6-2 or TRBV6-3 to TRBJ2-5; tentatively, D is TRBD1 (5 bases). This CDR3 region has 13 residues. V gave up 6 bases and J gave up 5 bases, with 13 bases separating them. The germline V gene has CDR1 MNHEY and CDR2 SVGEGT. CDR3 DNA: TGTGCCAGCAGCCGGACAAGATGGGAGACCCAGTACTTC. Its translation is CASSRTRWETQYF.

This clone has a single count. The chain uses TRBV4-3 and TRBJ1-1; D possibly corresponds to TRBD1 (6 bases). Germline CDR1 LGHNA, CDR2 YSLEER. The V end was cut by 8 bases, the J end by 0 bases, with 10 bases between. The CDR3 has 13 residues. The CDR3: CASGRGVNTEAFF. DNA for the CDR3: TGCGCCAGCGGCAGGGGTGTGAACACTGAAGCTTTCTTT.

V usage is TRBV5-1 and J usage is TRBJ2-1; TRBD1 aligns across 7 bases. The CDR3 runs to 15 residues. V dropped 3 bases and J dropped 7; count of bases not matched to a gene: 10. The V gene's germline CDR1 is SGHRS and CDR2 YFSETQ. The CDR3 region is CASSWLGQGQNEQFF. CDR3 nucleotides: TGCGCCAGCAGCTGGTTAGGCCAGGGACAGAATGAGCAGTTCTTC.

This clone was seen once. The gene calls are TRBV2 and TRBJ2-7; 9 bases fit TRBD2. V lost 3 bases and J lost 0; bases outside the gene matches: 0. CDR1 SNHLY and CDR2 FYNNEI come from the germline V gene. This CDR3 is built from 14 residues. CDR3 protein: CASSEREGSYEQYF. Here the CDR3 DNA reads TGTGCCAGCAGTGAGCGGGAGGGCTCCTACGAGCAGTACTTC.

The genes are TRBV6-2 or TRBV6-3 and TRBJ2-7, with D possibly TRBD2 on 5 matching bases. In germline, CDR1 is MNHEY, CDR2 SVGEGT. The CDR3 totals 14 residues. Trimming took 5 bases from V and 3 from J, leaving 14 bases between them. CDR3 in amino acids: CASSITRSRYEQYF. The CDR3 DNA follows: TGTGCCAGCAGTATAACTAGGAGTCGCTACGAGCAGTACTTC.

The CDR3, as DNA: TGTGCCAGCAGCGGGGCGTATGATGAGCAGTTCTTC. Its translation: CASSGAYDEQFF. The chain joins TRBV11-3 to TRBJ2-1; maybe TRBD1 (5 bases). CDR1 and CDR2 (germline): SGHNT, YENEEA. The CDR3 totals 12 residues. The germline V and J ends were trimmed by 5 bases and 8 bases, with 10 bases remaining between them. The full variable domain, in which reference TRBV11-3 and TRBJ2-1 provide the parts outside the CDR3, is EAGVVQSPRYKIIEKKQPVAFWCNPISGHNTLYWYLQNLGQGPELLIRYENEEAVDDSQLPKDRFSAERLKGVDSTLKIQPAELGDSAVYLCASSGAYDEQFFGPGTRLTVL.

The chain recombines TRBV6-4 with TRBJ2-1, with 8 bases aligning to TRBD2. This CDR3 is 15 amino acids long. The germline V gene has CDR1 MRHNA and CDR2 SNTAGT. Trimming at V came to 5 bases and at J to 7 bases, leaving 10 bases not matched to a gene. For the CDR3, the DNA is TGTGCCAGCAGTCCGGGGGGGACAATGGGGAATGAGCAGTTCTTC. Its translation: CASSPGGTMGNEQFF.

J is TRBJ2-2 and V is TRBV9, with D possibly TRBD1 on 6 matching bases. The ends were cut back, 2 bases at V and 3 bases at J, with 11 bases in the middle. Per the germline V gene, CDR1 is SGDLS and CDR2 is YYNGEE. There are 15 residues in the CDR3. This chain's CDR3 is CASSVRTVDTGELFF. CDR3 nucleotide sequence: TGTGCCAGCAGCGTCCGGACAGTTGACACCGGGGAGCTGTTTTTT.

The CDR3, as DNA: TGTGCCTGCCATCTCCATCGGGGGTTATCTGGAAACACCATATATTTT. Encoded protein: CACHLHRGLSGNTIYF. The chain employs TRBV30 and TRBJ1-3; maybe TRBD1 (5 bases). Trimming cost V 6 bases and J 1 base, with 19 bases left between them. Germline CDR1 GTSNPN, CDR2 SVGIG (reference sequence). This CDR3 has 16 residues. Variable domain in full (rest from reference TRBV30 and TRBJ1-3): SQTIHQWPATLVQPVGSPLSLECTVEGTSNPNLYWYRQAAGRGLQLLFYSVGIGQISSEVPQNLSASRPQDRQFILSSKKLLLSDSGFYLCACHLHRGLSGNTIYFGEGSWLTVV.

This chain links TRBV19 with TRBJ2-7; the D is unclear. The germline V gene encodes CDR1 LNHDA and CDR2 SQIVND (reference sequence). This CDR3 is built from 14 residues. V lost 3 bases, J lost 5 bases, and 14 bases lay in between. The CDR3 DNA follows: TGTGCCAGTAGTATCAAGGAGTGGCCAGACGAGCAGTACTTC. Residues: CASSIKEWPDEQYF.